Listed here are 2 T cell receptor beta chains from one sample, sequenced in a study of neurological immune-mediated disorders. TCRdb called the 5' RACE reads again in MiXCR, with one record for every CDR3 protein. The table shows roughly 48,000 distinct CDR3 sequences, with about an eighth occurring only once. The time point: longitudinal time-point 3. Sequenced sample: PBMCs. The receptors here all came from a male donor with HTLV-1-associated myelopathy (HAM/TSP).

This clonotype has ten or more counts. The V and J genes are TRBV7-9 and TRBJ2-1, with D perhaps matching TRBD2 (5 bases). The CDR3 has 13 residues. CDR1 and CDR2 (germline): SEHNR, FQNEAQ (reference sequence). Trimming took off 8 bases at V and 4 bases at J, with 12 bases between the two ends. CDR3 sequence: CASRDGQYNEQFF. For the CDR3, the DNA is TGTGCCAGCCGGGATGGCCAATACAATGAGCAGTTCTTC.

This chain uses TRBV3-1 with TRBJ1-2; 11 nucleotides match TRBD1. Losses at the gene ends were 0 bases for V and 2 bases for J; bases not matched to a gene: 11. The germline CDR1 and CDR2 sequences are LGHDT and YNNKEL (reference sequence). The CDR3 length is 19 residues. The CDR3 DNA sequence: TGTGCCAGCAGCCAAGATCACGGGACAGGGGGTTACTTCAACTATGGCTACACCTTC. This gives the protein CASSQDHGTGGYFNYGYTF.